The entry that follows covers one T cell receptor (beta chain) sequence. Sample treatment: some 20 received Ad26.COV2.S at low or high dose, single or two shots; about five received placebo; per-sample allocation not given. Sampling was performed 63 days after the first vaccine or placebo injection. The germline gives CDR1 ENHRY, CDR2 SYGVKD. This CDR3 spans 13 amino acids. V gave up 4 bases and J gave up 5 bases, with 9 bases separating them. This sample was included in a study of Ad26.COV2.S vaccination and SARS-CoV-2 variants. Profiling relied on immunoSEQ multiplex PCR, and the TCRdb table lists in-frame clones only, not all of them. The profile shows about 350,000 clones, 65% to 90% of them singletons.

The rearrangement links TRBV10-3 to TRBJ1-5; D ambiguous. The sequence derives from a person between 18 and 65 years old who received the Ad26.COV2.S COVID-19 vaccine or a placebo. The input for sequencing was peripheral blood, taken in a trial of Ad26.COV2.S vaccine versus placebo. In DNA, the CDR3 is TGTGCCATCAGTGCGGGGTTGGATCAGCCCCAGCATTTT. Its translation is CAISAGLDQPQHF.